One and the same sample provided the 14 T cell receptor beta chains below, sequenced in a study of neurological immune-mediated disorders. TCRdb independently ran MiXCR on the 5' RACE reads; one entry per CDR3 protein. Among 84,000 or so distinct CDR3 sequences listed, 10% were seen once. Sequencing was carried out using PBMCs. The receptors originated from a middle-aged man in good health.

The V and J genes are TRBV6-6 and TRBJ2-5; TRBD1 might be the D (7 bases). This CDR3 region has 15 residues. Germline loops: CDR1 MNHNY, CDR2 SVGAGI (reference sequence). Trimming shortened V by 0 bases and J by 9 bases, and 17 bases separated the two germline ends. DNA for the CDR3: TGTGCCAGCAGTTACTCGATAGGAGGGGGCAACGCCCAGTACTTC. It translates to CASSYSIGGGNAQYF.

This clonotype was seen many times. The chain combines TRBV20-1 with TRBJ1-1; the match to TRBD1 covers 7 bases. With V trimmed by 6 bases and J by 6 bases, 7 bases remained unmatched. CDR3 size: 12 residues. Germline assignment: CDR1 DFQATT and CDR2 SNEGSKA (reference sequence). The CDR3 nucleotides are TGCAGTGCGCTTAAGGGGGCGGCTGAAGCTTTCTTT. As protein: CSALKGAAEAFF.

This clonotype has just a few counts. J is TRBJ1-1 and V is TRBV20-1, with TRBD1 matching 11 bases. CDR3 length: 15 residues. CDR1 is DFQATT, CDR2 SNEGSKA, per germline (reference sequence). V lost 8 bases, J lost 3 bases, and 11 bases stayed unmatched. The CDR3 here is CSTLDGTGGYTEAFF. The CDR3 DNA reads TGCAGTACCCTCGACGGGACAGGGGGATACACTGAAGCTTTCTTT.

In its sample, this clonotype was seen many times. This sequence joins TRBV10-3 and TRBJ2-3, with D perhaps TRBD1 (5 bases). Germline-derived CDR1 and CDR2 are ENHRY and SYGVKD. V lost 8 bases to trimming and J lost 1 base, with 19 bases between them. The CDR3 runs 16 residues. In DNA form, the CDR3 reads TGTGCCATCTCATGGGTGGCTGACAGCGGCACAGATACGCAGTATTTT. This encodes CAISWVADSGTDTQYF.

This clonotype showed up just a few times. This sequence may be a read error, since a much larger clone differs from it by one base. The chain couples TRBV3-1 to TRBJ1-1; 9 bases align to TRBD1. The germline V gene encodes CDR1 LGHDT and CDR2 YNNKEL (reference sequence). J gave up 4 bases and V 0 bases, and 15 bases lay outside the gene matches. The CDR3 runs 19 residues. CDR3 DNA sequence: TGTGCCAGCAGCCAAGATTACTCCGGGACAGGGTGCCGGAGCACTGAAGCTTTCTTT. It specifies CASSQDYSGTGCRSTEAFF. Variable domain in full (rest from reference TRBV3-1 and TRBJ1-1): DTAVSQTPKYLVTQMGNDKSIKCEQNLGHDTMYWYKQDSKKFLKIMFSYNNKELIINETVPNRFSPKSPDKAHLNLHINSLELGDSAVYFCASSQDYSGTGCRSTEAFFGQGTRLTVV.

On this clonotype itself: A much larger clone differs by one base, so this may be a read error. This sequence joins TRBV10-3 and TRBJ2-5; 7 positions agree with TRBD1. The CDR3 runs to 15 residues. Germline V gives CDR1 ENHRY, CDR2 SYGVKD. V shed 3 bases and J 2 bases; nucleotides not matched to a gene: 6. CDR3 sequence: CAISDLDRNQETQYF. CDR3 bases: TGTGCCATCAGTGACCTGGACAGGAATCAAGAGACCCAGTACTTC.

This clonotype came up many times. The chain links TRBV7-9 to TRBJ2-7; D not certain. Trimming removed 5 bases at V and 2 bases at J, with 7 bases between. Germline V gene data show CDR1 as SEHNR and CDR2 as FQNEAQ (reference sequence). CDR3 size: 12 residues. The CDR3 spells CASSPTTYEQYF. CDR3 DNA sequence: TGTGCCAGCAGCCCAACCACCTACGAGCAGTACTTC.

This clonotype was picked up many times. The chain uses TRBV20-1 and TRBJ2-7, with D unresolved. The CDR3 is 12 amino acids. With 1 base removed from V and 3 bases from J, the gap between germline ends came to 7 bases. From germline, CDR1 is DFQATT and CDR2 SNEGSKA (reference sequence). The CDR3 here is CSARAPNYEQYF. The CDR3 DNA reads as TGCAGTGCTAGAGCCCCTAACTACGAGCAGTACTTC.

The sample holds many counts of this clonotype. V usage is TRBV7-9 and J usage is TRBJ2-7; no clear D. The CDR3 sequence is 13 residues long. Germline V gives CDR1 SEHNR, CDR2 FQNEAQ (reference sequence). V was trimmed by 3 bases and J by 0 bases, leaving 6 bases between them. CDR3 in DNA: TGTGCCAGCAGCTTGGAGAGCTCCTACGAGCAGTACTTC. It specifies CASSLESSYEQYF.

There are a few counts of this clonotype. The chain carries TRBV20-1 and TRBJ2-5; 9 positions agree with TRBD2. Germline V gene lookup returns CDR1 DFQATT and CDR2 SNEGSKA (reference sequence). The J segment lost 7 bases and the V segment lost 0 bases, leaving 12 bases of the junction unmatched. This CDR3 has 16 amino acids. The CDR3 sequence: CSARDPLSSGGRTQYF. CDR3 in DNA: TGCAGTGCTAGAGACCCCTTGTCGAGCGGGGGGAGGACCCAGTACTTC.

This clonotype has ten or more counts. The CDR3 DNA is TGTGCCATCACCACCGAGACAGGGTTGAACACTGAAGCTTTCTTT. Translating gives CAITTETGLNTEAFF. V usage is TRBV10-3 and J usage is TRBJ1-1; 7 positions agree with TRBD1. The V and J ends lost 7 bases and 0 bases, in that order; junction bases with no gene match: 8. Germline V CDR1 and CDR2: ENHRY, SYGVKD. The CDR3 spans 15 residues.

This clonotype was observed at least ten times. The gene calls are TRBV5-1 and TRBJ2-3; no clear D. Germline V lookup: CDR1 SGHRS, CDR2 YFSETQ. The CDR3 is made up of 15 amino acids. The V and J ends lost 7 bases and 3 bases respectively, with 18 bases between them. CDR3 nucleotides: TGCGCCAGCTTCCCACGTGATAGGGAAACAGATACGCAGTATTTT. As protein: CASFPRDRETDTQYF.

There are many counts of this clonotype. The J gene is TRBJ2-3, the V gene TRBV4-2; D not resolved. V shed 0 bases and J shed 2 bases, with 12 bases lying between them. Germline values: CDR1 LGHNA, CDR2 YNFKEQ. The length of the CDR3 is 16 residues. The CDR3 region is CASSQDGAVDTDTQYF. The CDR3 DNA sequence: TGTGCCAGCAGCCAAGATGGCGCGGTCGACACAGATACGCAGTATTTT.

The chain has TRBV2 and TRBJ1-6; the D gene is possibly TRBD1 (5 bases). V shed 2 bases and J shed 7 bases, with 12 bases lying between them. The CDR3 consists of 15 residues. Germline CDR1 and CDR2: SNHLY and FYNNEI. This CDR3 is CASSESGTWNSPLHF. CDR3 DNA: TGTGCCAGCAGTGAATCTGGGACCTGGAATTCACCCCTCCACTTT.